This TCR beta chain came from a study of cytomegalovirus exposure and HLA in healthy donors. Findings and caveats of the study: A missense variant in DCLRE1C was later tied to TCR beta V- and J-gene trimming. According to a later analysis, most TCR beta chains associated with CMV appeared HLA-restricted. A few V segments could not be told apart, such as TRBV6-2 and TRBV6-3, and were left out. What TCR beta sequences reportedly achieved was accurate prediction of HLA-A and HLA-B alleles in most subjects.

The PCR had 60 Vbeta and 13 Jbeta primers. Assay used: immunoSEQ multiplex PCR; TCRdb lists only in-frame clones, some missing. The sample contains approximately 130,000 clones, roughly 80% of which appear only once. Regarding this clone: Its antigen is unidentified.

The germline gives CDR1 SGHAT, CDR2 FQNNGV. V dropped 0 bases and J dropped 0 bases, with 5 bases sitting between them. This CDR3 has 14 amino acids. The sample comprised PBMCs. This TCR was sampled from a girl aged 2 to 10 in good health and CMV-seronegative. The chain employs TRBV11-2 and TRBJ1-1; D is undetermined. This CDR3 reads CASSLDLLNTEAFF. CDR3 nucleotide sequence: TGTGCCAGCAGCTTAGATCTGTTGAACACTGAAGCTTTCTTT.